This TCR beta chain derives from a study of T-cell reconstitution after alpha-beta-depleted transplantation in children. Unique molecular identifiers were incorporated when the TCRbeta library was constructed. MiXCR was run by TCRdb on the PCR reads, yielding one entry per CDR3 protein. The data contain around 380,000 distinct CDR3 sequences, roughly 11% of them seen just once; the ten biggest clones take up about 5%. The J segment lost 1 base and the V segment lost 6 bases, leaving 5 bases of the junction unmatched. CDR3 length: 15 amino acids. The source material was PBMCs from the stem cell graft donor, sampled from the stem cell graft. The chain is built from TRBV12-3 or TRBV12-4 and TRBJ2-2; 7 bases agree with TRBD2. This clonotype originated in a human donor who donated a stem cell graft to a child with acute myeloid leukemia. CDR3 nucleotide sequence: TGTGCCAGCAGACCAACTAGCGTGAACACCGGGGAGCTGTTTTTT. As protein: CASRPTSVNTGELFF.